The 25 T cell receptor beta chains below come from one sample, sequenced in a study of T cells in localized non-small cell lung cancer. Some clones are missing from TCRdb's copy, which holds only in-frame ones; the method was immunoSEQ multiplex PCR. The table records fewer than 45,000 clones, 75% to 90% of them present only once. The sequencing used peripheral blood, collected before any cancer treatment. All receptors come from a man between 40 and 70 years old with stage I lung adenocarcinoma.

This sequence joins TRBV7-2 and TRBJ2-1; TRBD2 matches at 8 bases. Germline loops: CDR1 SGHTA, CDR2 FQGNSA. The V segment lost 1 base and the J segment 6 bases; nucleotides outside the gene matches: 8. CDR3 length equals 16 residues. The CDR3 sequence: CASSLGPGGPANEQFF. The CDR3 DNA is TGTGCCAGCAGCTTAGGTCCGGGAGGGCCGGCCAATGAGCAGTTCTTC.

The rearrangement links TRBV5-1 to TRBJ2-5; the D call may be TRBD1 or TRBD2 (5 bases each). Trimming cost V 4 bases and J 4 bases, with 11 bases left between them. The germline gives CDR1 SGHRS, CDR2 YFSETQ. The CDR3 sequence is 13 residues long. DNA of the CDR3: TGCGCCAGCAGCATTGGTGGGGGAGAGACCCAGTACTTC. Amino acid sequence: CASSIGGGETQYF.

The chain is built from TRBV5-4 and TRBJ2-7; possible D gene TRBD2, 6 bases. Germline lookup yields CDR1 SGHNT and CDR2 YYREEE (reference sequence). The V and J ends lost 0 bases and 3 bases respectively, with 13 bases between them. This CDR3 is 15 amino acids long. CDR3 DNA: TGTGCCAGCAGCTTGGGCGGGGCGAGACACTACGAGCAGTACTTC. It encodes CASSLGGARHYEQYF.

This sequence joins TRBV7-8 and TRBJ2-5, with D tentatively TRBD2 (6 bases). CDR3 length: 13 residues. Germline V gene lookup returns CDR1 SGHVS and CDR2 FQNEAQ. V shed 5 bases and J shed 7 bases, with 14 bases lying between them. CDR3 amino acids: CASSRGEEGTQYF. The CDR3 DNA reads TGTGCCAGCAGCCGAGGAGAGGAGGGGACCCAGTACTTC. Based on the CDR3 plus reference TRBV7-8 and TRBJ2-5, the full variable domain is GAGVSQSPRYKVAKRGQDVALRCDPISGHVSLFWYQQALGQGPEFLTYFQNEAQLDKSGLPSDRFFAERPEGSVSTLKIQRTQQEDSAVYLCASSRGEEGTQYFGPGTRLLVL.

V and J are TRBV2 and TRBJ1-5; no definite D call. V lost 1 base to trimming and J lost 0 bases, with 10 bases between them. Germline V gives CDR1 SNHLY, CDR2 FYNNEI. CDR3 length equals 16 residues. The CDR3, as DNA: TGTGCCAGCAGTGAAGGTGTACAGTATAGCAATCAGCCCCAGCATTTT. Translation: CASSEGVQYSNQPQHF.

CDR3 amino acids: CASSLDSGQVGYTF. CDR3 DNA sequence: TGTGCCAGCAGCTTAGATTCGGGGCAGGTTGGCTACACCTTC. The rearrangement uses TRBV7-2 and TRBJ1-2; D possibly corresponds to TRBD1 (5 bases). The germline V gene encodes CDR1 SGHTA and CDR2 FQGNSA. The CDR3 extends over 14 amino acids. V dropped 1 base and J dropped 7 bases, with 13 bases sitting between them.

This clone appeared a single time. The sample holds other DNA sequences that translate to the same CDR3. The chain joins TRBV27 to TRBJ2-5, with 10 bases that match TRBD2. The V segment lost 3 bases and the J segment 2 bases; nucleotides outside the gene matches: 3. The CDR3 is made up of 15 amino acids. The V gene's germline CDR1 is MNHEY and CDR2 SMNVEV (reference sequence). The CDR3 sequence: CASSLLAGVQETQYF. CDR3 coding DNA: TGTGCCAGCAGTTTGCTAGCGGGGGTACAAGAGACCCAGTACTTC.

The chain uses TRBV5-5 and TRBJ2-1; D uncertain. The CDR3 sequence is 14 residues long. Germline V gives CDR1 SGHKS, CDR2 YYEKEE (reference sequence). Trimming took 1 base from V and 6 from J, leaving 11 bases between them. The CDR3 region is CASSLIGVGNEQFF. DNA for the CDR3: TGTGCCAGCAGCTTGATTGGTGTGGGCAATGAGCAGTTCTTC.

This rearrangement joins TRBV2 to TRBJ2-1, with 11 bases aligning to TRBD2. Trimming at V came to 6 bases and at J to 8 bases, leaving 12 bases not matched to a gene. The CDR3 runs to 16 residues. The germline V gene has CDR1 SNHLY and CDR2 FYNNEI. CDR3 protein: CASREPSGGIFDEQFF. The CDR3 DNA reads TGTGCCAGCAGAGAGCCTAGCGGGGGGATTTTTGATGAGCAGTTCTTC.

This chain joins TRBV7-2 and TRBJ2-1, with TRBD2 as a possible D gene (6 bases). The CDR3 has 16 amino acids. The V gene lost 0 bases and the J gene lost 8 bases, with 17 bases spanning the gap. The germline V gene has CDR1 SGHTA and CDR2 FQGNSA. CDR3 protein: CASSLAPGLMSYEQFF. The DNA for the CDR3 is TGTGCCAGCAGCTTAGCCCCGGGACTGATGTCCTATGAGCAGTTCTTC. Based on the CDR3 plus reference TRBV7-2 and TRBJ2-1, the full variable domain is GAGVSQSPSNKVTEKGKDVELRCDPISGHTALYWYRQSLGQGLEFLIYFQGNSAPDKSGLPSDRFSAERTGGSVSTLTIQRTQQEDSAVYLCASSLAPGLMSYEQFFGPGTRLTVL.

V gene TRBV7-3 combines with J gene TRBJ1-1; 7 bases agree with TRBD1. The CDR3 runs 13 residues. Looked up from germline, CDR1 is SGHTA and CDR2 is FQGTGA. V was clipped by 5 bases and J by 1 base; unmatched bases: 1. The CDR3 bases are TGTGCCAGCAGCAGGGACAGGAACACTGAAGCTTTCTTT. This sequence encodes CASSRDRNTEAFF.

This clone was seen just once. The V and J genes are TRBV5-1 and TRBJ2-5; 10 nucleotides align to TRBD1. The V segment lost 4 bases and the J segment 4 bases; nucleotides outside the gene matches: 10. Germline CDR1 SGHRS, CDR2 YFSETQ. The length of the CDR3 is 16 residues. The CDR3 coding sequence is TGCGCCAGCAGCACCGCGGGACAGGGGTTAGGAGAGACCCAGTACTTC. Its protein product is CASSTAGQGLGETQYF.

This sequence joins TRBV4-2 and TRBJ2-3; D is possibly TRBD2 (5 bases). Germline loops: CDR1 LGHNA, CDR2 YNFKEQ. Trimming shortened V by 7 bases and J by 1 base, and 18 bases separated the two germline ends. CDR3 length: 16 residues. CDR3 in DNA: TGTGCCAGCACCAGTGGGAGAGGGAGTGGCACAGATACGCAGTATTTT. Protein product: CASTSGRGSGTDTQYF.

J is TRBJ1-5 and V is TRBV27, with TRBD1 matching over 9 bases. The germline CDR1 and CDR2 sequences are MNHEY and SMNVEV (reference sequence). This CDR3 spans 18 amino acids. J was trimmed by 4 bases and V by 5 bases; bases with no gene match: 15. CDR3 sequence reads: CASSPRRGIGTGNQPQHF. CDR3 in DNA: TGTGCCAGCAGTCCGCGGAGGGGGATCGGGACAGGGAATCAGCCCCAGCATTTT.

The chain recombines TRBV5-6 with TRBJ1-4, with TRBD1 as a possible D gene (6 bases). The V end was cut by 4 bases, the J end by 6 bases, with 10 bases between. This CDR3 has 13 amino acids. From germline, CDR1 is SGHDT and CDR2 YYEEEE. CDR3 protein: CASSMGHYEKLFF. The CDR3 coding sequence is TGTGCCAGCAGCATGGGACACTATGAAAAACTGTTTTTT.

The chain couples TRBV9 to TRBJ2-3, with D uncertain. CDR3 size: 12 residues. Per the germline V gene, CDR1 is SGDLS and CDR2 is YYNGEE. The ends were cut back, 3 bases at V and 8 bases at J, with 10 bases in the middle. CDR3 bases: TGTGCCAGCAGCGGGACCCCGGGTACGCAGTATTTT. Its translation is CASSGTPGTQYF.

For this clone: Its ends do not fully match the called genes, so a read error is possible. V gene TRBV7-7 combines with J gene TRBJ2-5; no definite D call. Germline V lookup: CDR1 SSHAT, CDR2 FNYEAQ (reference sequence). The CDR3 runs 11 residues. The CDR3 DNA follows: TGTGCTAGCAGCTCGGGAGAGACCCAGTACTTC. Its translation is CASSSGETQYF.

The chain recombines TRBV5-4 with TRBJ2-5, with 7 positions matching TRBD2. The V segment lost 4 bases and the J segment 0 bases; nucleotides outside the gene matches: 6. The CDR3 loop spans 15 amino acids. Per germline, CDR1 SGHNT and CDR2 YYREEE (reference sequence). The DNA for the CDR3 is TGTGCCAGCAGCCAGGGACTAACCAACCAAGAGACCCAGTACTTC. Encoded protein: CASSQGLTNQETQYF.

The chain is built from TRBV2 and TRBJ2-3, with 7 bases identical to TRBD1. CDR3 length: 17 residues. With V trimmed by 6 bases and J by 4 bases, 16 bases remained unmatched. Germline CDR1 is SNHLY and CDR2 is FYNNEI. Here the CDR3 DNA reads TGTGCCAGCAGAGCTCACGGACAGGTACATAGCGCAGATACGCAGTATTTT. Amino acid sequence: CASRAHGQVHSADTQYF.

The chain is built from TRBV7-9 and TRBJ1-4; TRBD1 might be the D (6 bases). V lost 2 bases and J 4 bases, leaving 17 bases between the germline ends. CDR1 and CDR2 (germline): SEHNR, FQNEAQ (reference sequence). This CDR3 contains 17 residues. CDR3 residues: CASSLLRRGQFNEKLFF. The CDR3 bases are TGTGCCAGCAGCTTACTGCGCAGAGGACAGTTTAATGAAAAACTGTTTTTT. Full variable domain (missing parts from reference TRBV7-9 and TRBJ1-4): DTGVSQNPRHKITKRGQNVTFRCDPISEHNRLYWYRQTLGQGPEFLTYFQNEAQLEKSRLLSDRFSAERPKGSFSTLEIQRTEQGDSAMYLCASSLLRRGQFNEKLFFGSGTQLSVL.

This chain links TRBV28 with TRBJ2-1; 7 bases map to TRBD2. J gave up 3 bases and V 7 bases, and 3 bases lay outside the gene matches. Germline-derived CDR1 and CDR2 are MDHEN and SYDVKM. CDR3 length: 13 residues. Written as DNA, the CDR3 is TGTGCCAGCACCAGCGGGGTCTACAATGAGCAGTTCTTC. It is translated as CASTSGVYNEQFF.

A single count supports this clone. This sequence joins TRBV5-1 and TRBJ1-2, with D possibly being TRBD1 (5 bases). The CDR3 has 16 residues. In germline, CDR1 is SGHRS, CDR2 YFSETQ. The ends were cut back, 4 bases at V and 8 bases at J, with 24 bases in the middle. CDR3: CASSQDPGLNRGGYTF. CDR3 DNA: TGCGCCAGCAGCCAAGACCCGGGGCTAAATCGGGGAGGCTACACCTTC.

The V and J genes are TRBV9 and TRBJ2-7, with D maybe TRBD1 (6 bases). CDR1 and CDR2 from the germline V gene are SGDLS and YYNGEE. V was cut by 4 bases and J by 0 bases, with 14 bases left in between. This CDR3 contains 15 residues. This CDR3 is CASSPRDTSSYEQYF. CDR3 DNA: TGTGCCAGCAGCCCCCGGGACACGAGCTCCTACGAGCAGTACTTC.

CDR3 in DNA: TGTGCCAGCAGCGGGACTGGTTACACCGGGGAGCTGTTTTTT. Protein product: CASSGTGYTGELFF. V usage is TRBV9 and J usage is TRBJ2-2, with D perhaps matching TRBD2 (5 bases). Trimming took 3 bases from V and 3 from J, leaving 9 bases between them. The CDR3 is made up of 14 amino acids. Germline V gives CDR1 SGDLS, CDR2 YYNGEE.

The chain joins TRBV7-9 to TRBJ2-7, with 8 bases fitting TRBD2. The germline CDR1 and CDR2 sequences are SEHNR and FQNEAQ (reference sequence). The CDR3 is made up of 14 amino acids. Trimming cost V 4 bases and J 2 bases; bases outside gene matches: 4. The CDR3 protein is CASSSLAVTYEQYF. The CDR3 DNA sequence: TGTGCCAGCAGCTCACTAGCGGTCACCTACGAGCAGTACTTC.